Below are 2 T cell receptor beta chains sequenced from a single sample in a study of T cell repertoires in cytomegalovirus infection. Each CDR3 protein gets one entry after TCRdb re-called the reads with MiXCR. Of around 140,000 distinct CDR3 sequences in the sample, about 6.5% were seen once. Sequencing was done on a sample of PBMCs. The receptors originated from a human donor in good health (CMV status not recorded). Some clones in this sample may be carry-over from other donors' samples.

This clonotype was recorded at least ten times. V usage is TRBV11-2 and J usage is TRBJ2-1; the D gene is possibly TRBD2 (6 bases). The germline gives CDR1 SGHAT, CDR2 FQNNGV. This CDR3 spans 16 amino acids. V was trimmed by 2 bases and J by 6 bases, leaving 17 bases between them. The CDR3 coding sequence is TGTGCCAGCAGCTTAATGGGGACTCCCAAGGGCAATGAGCAGTTCTTC. Amino acid sequence: CASSLMGTPKGNEQFF.

This chain uses TRBV6-5 with TRBJ2-7, with D perhaps matching TRBD2 (6 bases). The germline V and J ends were trimmed by 0 bases and 5 bases, with 11 bases remaining between them. The length of the CDR3 is 14 residues. Germline V lookup: CDR1 MNHEY, CDR2 SVGAGI. CDR3 DNA sequence: TGTGCCAGCAGTTACTCCTGGGGGGAGAACGAGCAGTACTTC. Translating it yields CASSYSWGENEQYF.